Presented here are 14 T cell receptor beta chains from one specimen sequenced in a study of monozygotic twins with inflammatory bowel disease. TCRdb re-called the 5' RACE reads and shows each CDR3 protein once, DNA omitted. The sample's table shows a few hundred thousand distinct CDR3 sequences. Sequencing was carried out using blood. The receptor source for this set is a human donor with ulcerative colitis or Crohn's disease, or a healthy co-twin of an affected twin (not recorded which).

V and J are TRBV25-1 and TRBJ2-3; TCRdb returns TRBD1, unconfirmable since there is no DNA. Germline loops: CDR1 MGHDK, CDR2 SYGVNS. The CDR3 is 15 residues long. CDR3: CASSSGGVGPDTQYF.

This sequence joins TRBV29-1 and TRBJ1-2; the D gene TCRdb calls, TRBD1, cannot be checked with no DNA. CDR1 and CDR2 from the germline V gene are SQVTM and ANQGSEA. The CDR3 is 12 amino acids. The CDR3 reads CSVGQGAGGYTF.

This chain links TRBV24-1 with TRBJ2-3. The CDR3 sequence is 11 residues long. Germline assignment: CDR1 KGHDR and CDR2 SFDVKD. CDR3 region: CATSVRDTQYF.

The chain links TRBV2 to TRBJ1-1. The CDR3 consists of 16 residues. Per the germline V gene, CDR1 is SNHLY and CDR2 is FYNNEI. The CDR3 spells CASSVRSGGDVSEAFF.

V gene TRBV9 combines with J gene TRBJ2-1. The CDR3 is 20 amino acids. Germline values: CDR1 SGDLS, CDR2 YYNGEE. The CDR3 loop reads CASSVAWRNTEISSYNEQFF.

The chain recombines TRBV30 with TRBJ2-7; TCRdb designates TRBD1, a call that cannot be tested without DNA. CDR3 length: 15 amino acids. CDR1 is GTSNPN and CDR2 is SVGIG in the germline V gene (reference sequence). The chain's CDR3 is CAWSVGRLTLAEQYF.

The chain uses TRBV4-2 and TRBJ1-1. CDR3 length: 14 residues. Germline CDR1 and CDR2: LGHNA and YNFKEQ. The chain's CDR3 is CASSQDTRNTEAFF.

The V gene is TRBV18, the J gene TRBJ2-2; lacking DNA, the TRBD1 call made by TCRdb goes unchecked. The CDR3 consists of 14 residues. Germline values: CDR1 KGHSH, CDR2 LQKENI. CDR3 sequence reads: CASSRDRVTGELFF.

The chain recombines TRBV20-1 with TRBJ1-5. CDR1 DFQATT and CDR2 SNEGSKA come from the germline V gene (reference sequence). This CDR3 comprises 12 residues. Here the CDR3 reads CSGGQLNQPQHF.

The rearrangement joins TRBV28 to TRBJ2-1; without DNA, the TCRdb call of TRBD2 cannot be checked. CDR1 is MDHEN, CDR2 SYDVKM, per germline. The CDR3 runs to 16 residues. CDR3 amino acids: CASSGLAGGTYNEQFF. Using reference TRBV28 and TRBJ2-1 for the parts outside the CDR3, the full variable domain is DVKVTQSSRYLVKRTGEKVFLECVQDMDHENMFWYRQDPGLGLRLIYFSYDVKMKEKGDIPEGYSVSREKKERFSLILESASTNQTSMYLCASSGLAGGTYNEQFFGPGTRLTVL.

The gene calls are TRBV15 and TRBJ1-6; checking the TCRdb D call of TRBD1 is not possible without DNA. This CDR3 has 16 amino acids. Germline V gene data show CDR1 as LNHNV and CDR2 as YYDKDF (reference sequence). The CDR3 sequence: CATSRAPGEIYSPLHF.

The J gene is TRBJ2-7, the V gene TRBV30; TCRdb's D gene call, TRBD1, goes unchecked for lack of DNA. The CDR3 has 14 amino acids. Germline assignment: CDR1 GTSNPN and CDR2 SVGIG (reference sequence). CDR3 amino acids: CAWSVVGEIDEQYF. Complete variable domain (other parts from reference TRBV30 and TRBJ2-7): SQTIHQWPATLVQPVGSPLSLECTVEGTSNPNLYWYRQAAGRGLQLLFYSVGIGQISSEVPQNLSASRPQDRQFILSSKKLLLSDSGFYLCAWSVVGEIDEQYFGPGTRLTVT.

This chain connects TRBV4-3 to TRBJ1-3. This CDR3 region has 13 residues. Germline V CDR1 and CDR2: LGHNA, YSLEER. CDR3 amino acids: CASSQASGNTIYF.

The chain carries TRBV6-2 or TRBV6-3 and TRBJ1-5. The length of the CDR3 is 15 residues. The V gene's germline CDR1 is MNHEY and CDR2 SVGEGT. This CDR3 reads CASSYRGLLNQPQHF.